Sequencing of this T cell receptor beta chain was carried out in a study of read filtering for tumor transcriptome and immune sequencing. For the study at large: Revised staging placed fewer than ten patients in R-ISS I, 15 to 20 in II, six or seven in III.

From 300 to 400 ng of RNA, a library with molecular barcoded alpha/delta and beta/gamma adaptors was made. TCRdb independently ran MiXCR on the reads; one entry per CDR3 protein. The sample yields 130,000 or so distinct CDR3 sequences, about 13% seen once. The CDR3 extends over 18 amino acids. The germline V gene encodes CDR1 SEHNR and CDR2 FQNEAQ (reference sequence). V dropped 2 bases and J dropped 0 bases, with 14 bases sitting between them. This clonotype was seen repeatedly, ten times or more. At the time of active disease, bone marrow was collected from every patient. Sequenced input: a population of CD138-negative cells sorted from bone marrow. The chain couples TRBV7-9 to TRBJ2-6, with a tentative D call TRBD1 (5 bases). This receptor was obtained from a donor at least 40 years old with multiple myeloma. CDR3 protein: CASSLKGAPSSGANVLTF. For the CDR3, the DNA is TGTGCCAGCAGCTTAAAAGGGGCCCCAAGCTCTGGGGCCAACGTCCTGACTTTC. The variable domain in full, with the rest retrieved from reference TRBV7-9 and TRBJ2-6, is DTGVSQNPRHKITKRGQNVTFRCDPISEHNRLYWYRQTLGQGPEFLTYFQNEAQLEKSRLLSDRFSAERPKGSFSTLEIQRTEQGDSAMYLCASSLKGAPSSGANVLTFGAGSRLTVL.